This passage covers 21 T cell receptor beta chains from one sample sequenced in a study of cytomegalovirus exposure and HLA in healthy donors. The PCR made use of 60 Vbeta and 13 Jbeta primers. TCRdb's copy holds only in-frame clones and misses some; the assay was immunoSEQ multiplex PCR. Of some 120,000 clones detected, less than 70% appear once; the ten largest clones hold roughly 2%. The sample consisted of PBMCs. These receptors came from a young woman in good health and CMV-seronegative.

V and J are TRBV25-1 and TRBJ1-2; 8 bases fit TRBD1. Germline trimming cut 7 bases from V and 0 bases from J; bases unmatched to any gene: 13. Germline CDR1 is MGHDK and CDR2 is SYGVNS. The CDR3 is 17 residues long. CDR3 DNA sequence: TGTGCCAGCACTCCCGGGCTGACAGGGGCAGCTAACTATGGCTACACCTTC. The encoded protein is CASTPGLTGAANYGYTF.

The rearrangement uses TRBV27 and TRBJ1-5; D ambiguous. V lost 5 bases to trimming and J lost 5 bases, with 16 bases between them. This CDR3 region has 15 residues. The germline gives CDR1 MNHEY, CDR2 SMNVEV (reference sequence). CDR3: CASSPRSSLHQPQHF. CDR3 nucleotides: TGTGCCAGCAGTCCCCGGTCGAGTCTGCATCAGCCCCAGCATTTT.

This chain links TRBV7-9 with TRBJ1-1; 7 bases agree with TRBD1. The V and J ends lost 2 bases and 3 bases, in that order; junction bases with no gene match: 6. The CDR3 loop spans 15 amino acids. Germline V gene lookup returns CDR1 SEHNR and CDR2 FQNEAQ (reference sequence). CDR3 loop: CASSLTSTGYTEAFF. For the CDR3, the DNA is TGTGCCAGCAGCTTAACTTCGACAGGGTACACTGAAGCTTTCTTT.

V and J are TRBV7-6 and TRBJ1-2, with 7 bases that match TRBD1. CDR1 is SGHVS and CDR2 is FNYEAQ in the germline V gene. The CDR3 has 13 amino acids. V gave up 4 bases and J gave up 6 bases; unmatched junction bases: 5. CDR3 nucleotides: TGTGCCAGCAGCTCATTGGACAGGAATGGCTACACCTTC. It codes for CASSSLDRNGYTF.

This clone was counted a few times. V is TRBV28 and J is TRBJ2-7; TRBD2 agrees at 10 bases. Germline V gene sequence: CDR1 MDHEN, CDR2 SYDVKM. This CDR3 comprises 14 residues. Trimming removed 5 bases from V and 2 bases from J; junction bases left unmatched: 3. The CDR3 loop reads CASSAGLAAYEQYF. CDR3 in DNA: TGTGCCAGCAGTGCCGGACTAGCGGCCTACGAGCAGTACTTC.

The CDR3 is CASSRGLAEYTDTQYF. For the CDR3, the DNA is TGTGCCAGCAGCCGCGGACTAGCGGAATACACAGATACGCAGTATTTT. This chain uses TRBV7-9 with TRBJ2-3, with 10 bases lining up with TRBD2. This CDR3 has 16 amino acids. With V trimmed by 5 bases and J by 2 bases, 7 bases remained unmatched. Germline V CDR1 and CDR2: SEHNR, FQNEAQ (reference sequence).

V gene TRBV28 combines with J gene TRBJ2-2; 8 bases match TRBD1. V was pared by 6 bases and J by 6 bases, with 12 bases of the junction left unmatched. The CDR3 sequence is 16 residues long. The germline V gene encodes CDR1 MDHEN and CDR2 SYDVKM. The CDR3: CASSQRQGSIAGELFF. The CDR3, as DNA: TGTGCCAGCAGCCAAAGACAGGGGTCGATAGCCGGGGAGCTGTTTTTT.

This clone was seen a few times. The chain carries TRBV9 and TRBJ2-7; D not resolved. This CDR3 is built from 15 residues. The germline V and J ends were trimmed by 0 bases and 0 bases, with 10 bases remaining between them. Germline assignment: CDR1 SGDLS and CDR2 YYNGEE. Here the CDR3 DNA reads TGTGCCAGCAGCGTAGGTTTTAGGAGCTCCTACGAGCAGTACTTC. It encodes CASSVGFRSSYEQYF.

V and J are TRBV10-3 and TRBJ2-2, with 13 positions matching TRBD2. The CDR3 is made up of 18 amino acids. V was clipped by 5 bases and J by 0 bases; unmatched bases: 6. Germline values: CDR1 ENHRY, CDR2 SYGVKD. This CDR3 is CAISTGTSGAANTGELFF. CDR3 DNA: TGTGCCATCAGTACCGGGACTAGCGGGGCGGCGAACACCGGGGAGCTGTTTTTT.

The chain employs TRBV5-1 and TRBJ2-3; 8 nucleotides match TRBD2. The CDR3 extends over 16 amino acids. Germline CDR1 SGHRS, CDR2 YFSETQ. Trimming cost V 0 bases and J 3 bases; bases outside gene matches: 6. In DNA form, the CDR3 reads TGCGCCAGCAGCTTGGGCGCGGGAGGTGAGACAGATACGCAGTATTTT. Amino acid sequence: CASSLGAGGETDTQYF.

The J gene is TRBJ2-3, the V gene TRBV10-3; TRBD1 is a possible D gene (6 bases). Germline CDR1 and CDR2: ENHRY and SYGVKD. Trimming took off 3 bases at V and 7 bases at J, with 14 bases between the two ends. CDR3 length: 14 amino acids. Written as DNA, the CDR3 is TGTGCCATCAGTGACTCCGGGACAACTAATACGCAGTATTTT. Translated, it gives CAISDSGTTNTQYF.

J is TRBJ2-5 and V is TRBV5-4, with D maybe TRBD2 (7 bases). Germline V gene sequence: CDR1 SGHNT, CDR2 YYREEE (reference sequence). CDR3 length: 16 residues. V was trimmed by 3 bases and J by 5 bases, leaving 20 bases between them. CDR3 nucleotide sequence: TGTGCCAGCAGCTCACCGGGGGGCCCCGGTCGGGAGACCCAGTACTTC. Its translation: CASSSPGGPGRETQYF.

The chain couples TRBV28 to TRBJ2-1; 10 nucleotides line up with TRBD2. This CDR3 has 14 residues. CDR1 MDHEN and CDR2 SYDVKM come from the germline V gene. V was clipped by 6 bases and J by 9 bases; unmatched bases: 8. The CDR3 region is CASRTGTSEGEQFF. CDR3 in DNA: TGTGCCAGCAGGACCGGGACTAGCGAAGGTGAGCAGTTCTTC.

This clone showed up just a few times. The V gene is TRBV18, the J gene TRBJ2-7; 7 bases align to TRBD2. Trimming at V came to 3 bases and at J to 1 base, leaving 3 bases not matched to a gene. This CDR3 is 14 amino acids long. Germline V lookup: CDR1 KGHSH, CDR2 LQKENI. In nucleotides, the CDR3 is TGTGCCAGCTCACCCGGGACTATTTCCTACGAGCAGTACTTC. As protein: CASSPGTISYEQYF. The whole variable domain, remainder taken from reference TRBV18 and TRBJ2-7, is NAGVMQNPRHLVRRRGQEARLRCSPMKGHSHVYWYRQLPEEGLKFMVYLQKENIIDESGMPKERFSAEFPKEGPSILRIQQVVRGDSAAYFCASSPGTISYEQYFGPGTRLTVT.

This clone was counted only a few times. This sequence joins TRBV7-6 and TRBJ1-2, with unresolved D. V lost 5 bases and J 4 bases, leaving 14 bases between the germline ends. The CDR3 loop spans 14 amino acids. Germline V gene data show CDR1 as SGHVS and CDR2 as FNYEAQ. As DNA, the CDR3 is TGTGCCAGCAGCCCGACAAGGTTCGGCTATGGCTACACCTTC. This sequence encodes CASSPTRFGYGYTF. The variable domain in full, completed from reference TRBV7-6 and TRBJ1-2, reads GAGVSQSPRYKVTKRGQDVALRCDPISGHVSLYWYRQALGQGPEFLTYFNYEAQQDKSGLPNDRFSAERPEGSISTLTIQRTEQRDSAMYRCASSPTRFGYGYTFGSGTRLTVV.

This chain uses TRBV6-1 with TRBJ2-6; a weak D match, TRBD2 (6 bases). Germline V CDR1 and CDR2: MNHNS, SASEGT. The CDR3 totals 17 residues. V lost 0 bases and J 0 bases, leaving 9 bases between the germline ends. CDR3 residues: CASSEAQGGSGANVLTF. CDR3 bases: TGTGCCAGCAGTGAAGCCCAGGGAGGCTCTGGGGCCAACGTCCTGACTTTC.

This chain connects TRBV28 to TRBJ2-4, with D possibly being TRBD2 (5 bases). The germline V gene has CDR1 MDHEN and CDR2 SYDVKM. This CDR3 has 17 residues. Deletions cut 2 bases from V and 0 bases from J, with 14 bases between. CDR3: CASSLSMWAGAKNIQYF. The CDR3 bases are TGTGCCAGCAGTTTAAGTATGTGGGCGGGAGCCAAAAACATTCAGTACTTC. Combining the CDR3 with reference TRBV28 and TRBJ2-4 gives the whole variable domain DVKVTQSSRYLVKRTGEKVFLECVQDMDHENMFWYRQDPGLGLRLIYFSYDVKMKEKGDIPEGYSVSREKKERFSLILESASTNQTSMYLCASSLSMWAGAKNIQYFGAGTRLSVL.

The rearrangement joins TRBV28 to TRBJ2-1; D is unclear. This CDR3 has 14 residues. The germline CDR1 and CDR2 sequences are MDHEN and SYDVKM. V lost 6 bases and J 1 base, leaving 10 bases between the germline ends. The CDR3 coding sequence is TGTGCCAGCAGCTATCAGCGATCCTACAATGAGCAGTTCTTC. Protein sequence: CASSYQRSYNEQFF.

This clone was detected once. The chain uses TRBV11-2 and TRBJ1-6; 7 bases are a match to TRBD1. This CDR3 contains 14 residues. The junction had 8 bases not matched to a gene; V was cut back by 5 bases and J by 10 bases. CDR1 and CDR2 (germline): SGHAT, FQNNGV. The CDR3 DNA reads TGTGCCAGCAGCCAGGGGGTTGGGGAATCACCCCTCCACTTT. Amino acid sequence: CASSQGVGESPLHF.

The genes are TRBV7-2 and TRBJ2-2; tentatively, D is TRBD1 (5 bases). The CDR3 loop spans 15 amino acids. CDR1 is SGHTA, CDR2 FQGNSA, per germline. V lost 1 base, J lost 2 bases, and 8 bases lay in between. CDR3 sequence reads: CASSLGQLNTGELFF. CDR3 nucleotide sequence: TGTGCCAGCAGCTTAGGACAGCTTAACACCGGGGAGCTGTTTTTT.

V gene TRBV7-9 combines with J gene TRBJ2-1, with D possibly matching TRBD1 (5 bases). V was cut by 5 bases and J by 1 base, with 12 bases left in between. Germline assignment: CDR1 SEHNR and CDR2 FQNEAQ (reference sequence). CDR3 length: 15 residues. CDR3 sequence: CASSATGGSYNEQFF. The CDR3 DNA is TGTGCCAGCAGCGCCACAGGTGGGTCCTACAATGAGCAGTTCTTC.